This is a list of T cell receptor beta chains from one sample in a study of Ad26.COV2.S vaccination and SARS-CoV-2 variants. Clones were sequenced by immunoSEQ multiplex PCR, and TCRdb holds only the in-frame ones, with some missing. This table holds about 420,000 clones, 88% found once. The sequencing used peripheral blood, collected in a trial of Ad26.COV2.S vaccine versus placebo. The receptors stem from a person aged 18 to 65 who received the Ad26.COV2.S COVID-19 vaccine or a placebo. Each CDR3 is given with its conserved first and last residue. A D gene is named only where the DNA matches it firmly. Clone size is stated in some rows and not others, as once, few, many or a class when expanded.

abundance	j_gene	v_gene	d_gene	len	CDR3nt	CDR3aa
once	TRBJ2-2	TRBV7-9	.	17	TGTGCCAGCAGCACCCTGACAGGCGCGGGTGAGACCGGGGAGCTGTTTTTT	CASSTLTGAGETGELFF
.	TRBJ2-1	TRBV9	TRBD2	15	TGTGCCAGCAGCGTAGGCCCCACTAGCGGGCATGAGCAGTTCTTC	CASSVGPTSGHEQFF
few	TRBJ2-7	TRBV19	TRBD2	14	TGTGCCAGTAGCGTCAGCGGGGTAGCCTACGAGCAGTACTTC	CASSVSGVAYEQYF
once	TRBJ1-2	TRBV9	.	14	TGTGCCAGCAGCCCCATGGGCGGTTCCGGTGGCTACACCTTC	CASSPMGGSGGYTF
.	TRBJ1-1	TRBV6-6	.	11	TGTGCCAGCAGTTACGGGCCTGAAGCTTTCTTT	CASSYGPEAFF
.	TRBJ2-7	TRBV7-6	.	13	TGTGCCAGCAGCTTAGCTAGTGCTTACGAGCAGTACTTC	CASSLASAYEQYF
.	TRBJ2-5	TRBV29-1	.	13	TGCAGCGGAGACAGGGCGGGACAAGAGACCCAGTACTTC	CSGDRAGQETQYF
.	TRBJ2-3	TRBV30	.	14	TGTGCCTGGAGTGTACTCGGGGGCACAGATACGCAGTATTTT	CAWSVLGGTDTQYF
.	TRBJ1-2	TRBV27	.	15	TGTGCCAGCAGTCCCAAGTCCAAAAGGCGCTATGGCTACACCTTC	CASSPKSKRRYGYTF
once	TRBJ2-5	TRBV29-1	.	12	TGCAGCGTTGAACTGTACCAAGAGACCCAGTACTTC	CSVELYQETQYF